The 8 T cell receptor beta chains listed next were all sequenced from one sample in a study of T cells in women clearing cervical HPV infection (dated by TCRdb to 2016 to 2018). Library method: the immunoSEQ multiplex PCR assay. Sourced from immuneACCESS, this table was stored by TCRdb with only in-frame sequences that have V and J called. A share of the clones is absent; for the studies checked, an unresolved V gene accounts for under half, and the remainder has no known explanation. This specimen's table enumerates some 21,000 clones. The ten largest make up approximately 2.5% of the sample. The sample was blood buffy coat. Receptors were obtained from a woman between 18 and 69 years old with a cervical HPV16 infection that either progressed to CIN3+ or cleared (not recorded which).

CDR3 loop: CASSLRLNTEAFF. The CDR3 DNA, read in part, is TGTGCCAGCAGCTTAAGGCTGAACACTGAA. The genes are TRBV7-9 and TRBJ1-1; D unclear. The observed sequence ends 3 residues before the CDR3 terminus, with the missing tail filled in from the germline J gene. Per germline, CDR1 SEHNR and CDR2 FQNEAQ (reference sequence). The length of the CDR3 is 13 residues. V lost 2 bases to trimming and J lost 0 bases, with 4 bases between them.

To note about this clone: Read sequence stops 3 residues before the CDR3 end, and the germline J gene provides the missing end. V gene TRBV13 combines with J gene TRBJ1-6; perhaps TRBD1 as D (5 bases). Between the trimmed V and J ends, which lost 0 bases and 10 bases, there was a span of 13 bases. Germline values: CDR1 PRHDT, CDR2 FYEKMQ (reference sequence). There are 15 residues in the CDR3. CDR3 DNA, as far as it was read: TGTGCCAGCAGCTTAGGGACAGATTTGGGATCACCC. Translating it yields CASSLGTDLGSP. The whole CDR3 region reads CASSLGTDLGSPLHF.

In the case of this clone: Coverage ceases 3 residues before the CDR3 finishes, and the germline J gene fills in the end. Other DNA sequences within the sample encode an identical CDR3. The J gene is TRBJ2-3, the V gene TRBV5-6, with D unresolved. With 0 bases removed from V and 2 bases from J, the gap between germline ends came to 7 bases. The CDR3 has 14 residues. Germline CDR1 reads SGHDT; CDR2 reads YYEEEE. The part of the CDR3 DNA that was read is TGTGCCAGCAGCTTGGATCGTTTCACAGATACG. It is translated as CASSLDRFTDT. The full CDR3 reads CASSLDRFTDTQYF.

As regards this clone: The read terminates 3 residues ahead of where the CDR3 ends, so the germline J gene completes it. The chain recombines TRBV7-3 with TRBJ1-2; tentatively, D is TRBD1 (6 bases). Per the germline V gene, CDR1 is SGHTA and CDR2 is FQGTGA. The CDR3 is made up of 14 amino acids. The CDR3 loop reads CASSPGGGARGYTF. The sequenced part of the CDR3 DNA is TGTGCCAGCAGCCCGGGAGGGGGGGCACGGGGC.

Concerning this clone itself: At one end, the junction sequence differs from germline, possibly due to a read error. The read comes to an end 3 residues before the CDR3 does, leaving the germline J gene to fill in the end. The chain combines TRBV11-2 with TRBJ1-4; 8 bases fit TRBD1. CDR3 length equals 13 residues. Germline CDR1 reads SGHAT; CDR2 reads FQNNGV. CDR3 in amino acids: CANSSGTGEKLFF. The CDR3 DNA, read in part, is TGTGCCAACAGCTCCGGGACAGGAGAAAAA. Full variable domain (missing parts from reference TRBV11-2 and TRBJ1-4): EAGVAQSPRYKIIEKRQSVAFWCNPISGHATLYWYQQILGQGPKLLIQFQNNGVVDDSQLPKDRFSAERLKGVDSTLKIQPAKLEDSAVYLCANSSGTGEKLFFGSGTQLSVL.

On this clone: The read finishes 3 residues shy of the CDR3 end, and the germline J gene is used to complete it. The chain employs TRBV19 and TRBJ2-7, with 9 bases lining up with TRBD1. Trimming at V came to 3 bases and at J to 3 bases, leaving 6 bases not matched to a gene. The V gene's germline CDR1 is LNHDA and CDR2 SQIVND (reference sequence). The CDR3 consists of 15 residues. This chain's CDR3 is CASSIRDRVDYEQYF. Partial CDR3 DNA: TGTGCCAGTAGTATTAGGGACAGGGTGGACTACGAG.

This CDR3 reads CASSPRWGSEAFF. The CDR3 bases that were read are TGTGCCAGCAGCCCCCGTTGGGGCAGTGAA. J is TRBJ1-1 and V is TRBV7-2, with a possible D match to TRBD1 (5 bases). The CDR3 end falls 3 residues outside the read, so it is completed with the germline J gene. V lost 5 bases to trimming and J lost 7 bases, with 14 bases between them. CDR1 is SGHTA, CDR2 FQGNSA, per germline. This CDR3 has 13 residues.

A note on this clone: The read terminates 3 residues ahead of where the CDR3 ends, so the germline J gene completes it. The chain recombines TRBV4-1 with TRBJ2-5, with a tentative D call TRBD2 (5 bases). V shed 4 bases and J shed 7 bases, with 16 bases lying between them. The CDR3 runs 14 residues. The V gene's germline CDR1 is MGHRA and CDR2 YSYEKL. CDR3 DNA (partial): TGCGCCAGCAGCCTCTCCCGGCGTGAGGGGACC. Amino acid sequence: CASSLSRREGT. The entire CDR3 protein reads CASSLSRREGTQYF.